The 4 T cell receptor beta chains in this list originate from one sample, sequenced in a study of radiation and T cells in renal cell carcinoma. Assay: immunoSEQ multiplex PCR; the TCRdb copy retains only in-frame clones and omits some. The sample yields approximately 92,000 clones, roughly 80% seen once. Time point of the sample: blood 4 weeks post-SBRT, at nephrectomy. Treatment meaning: 15 Gy SBRT to primary tumor, nephrectomy 4 weeks later. Sample: blood, taken from a patient whose treatment included radiotherapy and nephrectomy. The source of these receptors is a man in his fifties or sixties with renal cell carcinoma.

The table lists this clone with a few counts. CDR3 sequence: CASRDPNTEAFF. CDR3 in DNA: TGCGCCAGCAGAGACCCTAACACTGAAGCTTTCTTT. This sequence joins TRBV5-1 and TRBJ1-1; D is undetermined. V was pared by 5 bases and J by 2 bases, with 7 bases between. The CDR3 totals 12 residues. From germline, CDR1 is SGHRS and CDR2 YFSETQ. Full variable domain (remainder filled in from reference TRBV5-1 and TRBJ1-1): KAGVTQTPRYLIKTRGQQVTLSCSPISGHRSVSWYQQTPGQGLQFLFEYFSETQRNKGNFPGRFSGRQFSNSRSEMNVSTLELGDSALYLCASRDPNTEAFFGQGTRLTVV.

This chain links TRBV5-8 with TRBJ2-2, with TRBD2 matching 9 bases. The V segment lost 5 bases and the J segment 6 bases; nucleotides outside the gene matches: 11. CDR1 is SGHTS and CDR2 is YDEGEE in the germline V gene. The CDR3 contains 16 residues. CDR3 coding DNA: TGTGCCAGCAGTAGTTTTAGCGGGAGTACTGCCGGGGAGCTGTTTTTT. The encoded protein is CASSSFSGSTAGELFF.

This chain joins TRBV9 and TRBJ2-7, with D perhaps matching TRBD1 or TRBD2 (6 bases each). V dropped 2 bases and J dropped 5 bases, with 14 bases sitting between them. The germline V gene encodes CDR1 SGDLS and CDR2 YYNGEE. The CDR3 runs to 14 residues. This CDR3 reads CASSVSSGAHEQYF. CDR3 DNA: TGTGCCAGCAGCGTTTCCTCGGGGGCCCACGAGCAGTACTTC.

The chain's CDR3 is CASRLAGVETQYF. The CDR3 nucleotides read TGCGCCAGCAGATTAGCGGGAGTGGAGACCCAGTACTTC. The gene calls are TRBV10-2 and TRBJ2-5, with 9 bases identical to TRBD2. The junction had 4 bases not matched to a gene; V was cut back by 6 bases and J by 5 bases. Germline V gives CDR1 WSHSY, CDR2 SAAADI. This CDR3 contains 13 residues.